Listed below are T cell receptor beta chains from one sample, sequenced in a study of blood T cell repertoires in COVID-19. The data were produced by immunoSEQ multiplex PCR, yet TCRdb's version contains in-frame clones alone and is incomplete. Seen here are about 310,000 clones, about 85% observed once, and the top ten hold roughly 2.3%. Sequencing used peripheral blood. The source is a man aged 18 to 29 with active or convalescent COVID-19. CDR3s leave out the opening cysteine and the closing phenylalanine or tryptophan. Fields, in order: J gene, CDR3 length, D gene, V gene, CDR3 protein. A D gene is named only where the DNA matches it firmly.

TRBJ1-1,11,NA,TRBV10-2,ASSDTGNTEAF
TRBJ1-1,12,NA,TRBV4-3,ASSREPVNTEAF
TRBJ2-7,14,TRBD1,TRBV28,ASRPDRDSLRYEQY
TRBJ1-1,11,NA,TRBV7-9,ASSLGSRSEAF
TRBJ2-7,13,NA,TRBV14,ASSQTGGPTYEQY
TRBJ1-5,16,TRBD1,TRBV27,ASSSGTGFIEGNQPQH
TRBJ1-6,15,NA,TRBV19,ASSIIFPGTNNSPLH
TRBJ1-1,11,NA,TRBV12-5,ASGFTVNTEAF
TRBJ2-7,13,TRBD2,TRBV28,ASSLRLAGDYEQY
TRBJ1-1,10,NA,TRBV7-2,ASRQRDTEAF
TRBJ1-1,11,NA,TRBV25-1,ASLRDTNTEAF
TRBJ1-1,18,TRBD1,TRBV7-8,ASSLRPKTGTGYGGTEAF
TRBJ2-7,10,NA,TRBV5-1,ASSPTGYEQY
TRBJ1-2,11,TRBD1,TRBV28,ASSGQGGYGYT
TRBJ2-1,9,NA,TRBV5-1,ASREYNEQF
TRBJ2-7,14,TRBD1,TRBV5-1,ASSLRLGQGDGEQY
TRBJ1-6,13,TRBD1,TRBV15,ATSGRTGRNSPLH
TRBJ2-1,13,NA,TRBV11-2,ASSSEFYSYNEQF
TRBJ1-5,13,NA,TRBV5-8,ASSFLRGIDQPQH
TRBJ1-1,14,TRBD1,TRBV7-6,ASSPRFGQGDTEAF
TRBJ1-1,13,NA,TRBV23-1,ASTHRASRDTEAF
TRBJ1-1,12,NA,TRBV4-1,ASSQDQEDTEAF
TRBJ1-2,14,NA,TRBV7-2,ASSLASRTINYGYT
TRBJ2-3,13,TRBD1,TRBV7-9,ASNGDRGGTDTQY
TRBJ1-2,14,NA,TRBV12-2,ASRLEGGTGDYGYT
TRBJ1-6,13,NA,TRBV5-1,ASSPGSSPNSPLH
TRBJ2-2,13,NA,TRBV6-1,ASSEQATNTGELF
TRBJ2-7,12,TRBD1,TRBV6-6,ASRLPGQGFEQY
TRBJ2-1,12,NA,TRBV29-1,SVGGGISYNEQF
TRBJ2-3,15,TRBD2,TRBV5-4,ASSLAGGGTRTDTQY
TRBJ1-1,11,NA,TRBV5-6,ASSPQMNTEAF
TRBJ1-1,11,NA,TRBV11-3,ASSLTSVTEAF
TRBJ2-7,13,TRBD2,TRBV7-3,ASSLGASGTYEQY
TRBJ1-2,9,NA,TRBV20-1,SAKGDYGYT
TRBJ1-1,13,TRBD1,TRBV7-8,ASSLLGQGTPEAF
TRBJ1-5,13,TRBD1,TRBV6-2/TRBV6-3,ASSYLGTANQPQH
TRBJ2-7,11,TRBD2,TRBV29-1,SAHSGSRYEQY
TRBJ1-5,13,TRBD1,TRBV28,ASSSWTGSNQPQH
TRBJ2-7,13,TRBD2,TRBV7-2,ASSLDGTRTYEQY
TRBJ1-6,13,NA,TRBV5-6,ASNPADMITSPLH
TRBJ1-3,12,NA,TRBV7-6,ASSLRDSGNTIY
TRBJ2-1,14,TRBD2,TRBV9,ASSPLAGGPLSEQF
TRBJ2-1,11,TRBD2,TRBV14,ASSQTGGNEQF
TRBJ2-7,12,TRBD1,TRBV7-9,ASSGGQETYEQY
TRBJ2-7,13,TRBD2,TRBV19,ASSRRGATSYEQY
TRBJ2-2,13,TRBD1,TRBV7-9,ASSNWTGWTGELF
TRBJ1-2,10,NA,TRBV7-8,ASSDSWGGYT
TRBJ2-2,12,NA,TRBV27,ASSADQGPGELF
TRBJ1-2,16,NA,TRBV20-1,SARGGQRGWEYSYGYT
TRBJ1-4,11,NA,TRBV7-2,ASSLGGVEKLF
TRBJ1-1,12,NA,TRBV3-1/TRBV3-2,ASSQRIQGTEAF
TRBJ2-2,12,TRBD1,TRBV6-2/TRBV6-3,ASSRVTGSGELF
TRBJ1-3,14,NA,TRBV11-2,ASRRIGQSSGNTIY
TRBJ1-1,10,TRBD1,TRBV19,ASTDRSGVAF
TRBJ2-7,13,NA,TRBV3-1/TRBV3-2,ASSQDPWSSYEQY